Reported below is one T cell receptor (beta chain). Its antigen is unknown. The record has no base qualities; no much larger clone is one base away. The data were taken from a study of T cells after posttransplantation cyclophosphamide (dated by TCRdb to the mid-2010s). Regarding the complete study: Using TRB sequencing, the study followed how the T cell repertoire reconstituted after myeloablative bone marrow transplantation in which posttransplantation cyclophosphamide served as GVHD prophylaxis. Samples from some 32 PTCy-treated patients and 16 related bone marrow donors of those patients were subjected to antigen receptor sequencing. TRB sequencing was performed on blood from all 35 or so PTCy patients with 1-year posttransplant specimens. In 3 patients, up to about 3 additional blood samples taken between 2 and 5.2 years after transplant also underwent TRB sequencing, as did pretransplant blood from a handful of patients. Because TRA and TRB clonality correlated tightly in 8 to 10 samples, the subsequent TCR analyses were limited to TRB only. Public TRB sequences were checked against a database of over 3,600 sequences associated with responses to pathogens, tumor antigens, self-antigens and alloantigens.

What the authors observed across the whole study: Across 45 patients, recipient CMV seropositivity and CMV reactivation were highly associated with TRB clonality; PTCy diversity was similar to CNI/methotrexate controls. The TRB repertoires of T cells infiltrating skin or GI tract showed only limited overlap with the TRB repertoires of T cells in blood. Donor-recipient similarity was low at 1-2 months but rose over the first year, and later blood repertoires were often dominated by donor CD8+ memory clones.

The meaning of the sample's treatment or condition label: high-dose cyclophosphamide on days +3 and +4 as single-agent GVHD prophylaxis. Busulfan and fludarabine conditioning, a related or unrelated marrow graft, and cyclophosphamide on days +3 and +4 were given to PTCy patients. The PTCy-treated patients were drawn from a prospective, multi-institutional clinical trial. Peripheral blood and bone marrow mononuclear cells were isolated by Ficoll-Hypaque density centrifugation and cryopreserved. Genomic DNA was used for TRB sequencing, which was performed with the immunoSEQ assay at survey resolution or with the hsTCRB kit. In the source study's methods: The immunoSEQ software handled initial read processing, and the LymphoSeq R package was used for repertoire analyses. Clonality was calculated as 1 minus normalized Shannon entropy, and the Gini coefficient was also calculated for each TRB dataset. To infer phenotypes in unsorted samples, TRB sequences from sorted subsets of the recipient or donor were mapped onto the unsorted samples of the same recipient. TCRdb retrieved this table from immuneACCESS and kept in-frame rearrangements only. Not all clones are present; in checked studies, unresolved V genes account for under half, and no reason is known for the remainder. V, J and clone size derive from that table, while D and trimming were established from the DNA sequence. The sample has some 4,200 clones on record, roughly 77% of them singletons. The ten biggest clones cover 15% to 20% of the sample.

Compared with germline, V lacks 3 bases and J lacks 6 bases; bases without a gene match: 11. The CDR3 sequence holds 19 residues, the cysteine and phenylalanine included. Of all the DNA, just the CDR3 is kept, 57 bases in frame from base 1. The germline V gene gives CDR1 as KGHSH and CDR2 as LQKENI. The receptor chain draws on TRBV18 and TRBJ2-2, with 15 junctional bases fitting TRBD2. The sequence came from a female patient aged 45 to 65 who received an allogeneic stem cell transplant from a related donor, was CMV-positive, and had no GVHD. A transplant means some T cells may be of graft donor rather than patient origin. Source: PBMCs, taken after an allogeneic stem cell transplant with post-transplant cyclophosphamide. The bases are TGTGCCAGCTCACCCCTCGCCGGGACTAGCGGGAGGTCAGCCGGGGAGCTGTTTTTT. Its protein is CASSPLAGTSGRSAGELFF.